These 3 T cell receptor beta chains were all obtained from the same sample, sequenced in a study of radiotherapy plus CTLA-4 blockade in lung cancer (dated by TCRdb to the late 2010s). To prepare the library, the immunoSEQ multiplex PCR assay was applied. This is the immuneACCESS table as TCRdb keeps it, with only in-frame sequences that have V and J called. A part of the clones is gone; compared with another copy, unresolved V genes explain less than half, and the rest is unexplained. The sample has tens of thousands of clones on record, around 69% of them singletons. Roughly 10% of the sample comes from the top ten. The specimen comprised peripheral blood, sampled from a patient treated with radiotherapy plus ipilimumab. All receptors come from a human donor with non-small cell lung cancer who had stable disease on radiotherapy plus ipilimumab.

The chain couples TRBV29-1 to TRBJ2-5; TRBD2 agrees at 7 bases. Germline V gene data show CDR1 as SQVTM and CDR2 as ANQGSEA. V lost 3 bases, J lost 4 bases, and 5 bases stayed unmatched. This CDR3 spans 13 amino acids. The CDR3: CSVEGEGRETQYF. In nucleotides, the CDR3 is TGCAGCGTTGAGGGGGAGGGTCGAGAGACCCAGTACTTC.

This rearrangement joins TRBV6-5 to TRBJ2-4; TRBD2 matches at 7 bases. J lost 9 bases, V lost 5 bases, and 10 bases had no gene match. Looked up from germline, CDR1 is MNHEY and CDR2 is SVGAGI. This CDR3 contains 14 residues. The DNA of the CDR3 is TGTGCCAGCAGTCCCGGACTAGGTGGAGGCATTCAGTACTTC. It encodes CASSPGLGGGIQYF.

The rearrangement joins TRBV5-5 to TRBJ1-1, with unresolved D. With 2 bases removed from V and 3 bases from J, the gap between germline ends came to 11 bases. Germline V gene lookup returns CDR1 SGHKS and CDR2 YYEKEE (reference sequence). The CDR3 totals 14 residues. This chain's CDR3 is CASSFRGGDTEAFF. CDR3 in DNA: TGTGCCAGCAGCTTTAGAGGCGGCGACACTGAAGCTTTCTTT.